The entry that follows covers one TCR beta chain sequence. This clonotype was seen at least ten times. No cognate antigen has been identified for it. Base qualities are not recorded, but no much larger clone differs from it by a single base. The sample is drawn from a study of blood T cells in healthy people across ages (dated by TCRdb to 2015 to 2017). Context from the whole study: In model experiments, template switching captured about one uniquely barcoded TCR beta cDNA molecule for every two T cells. Using deep sequencing normalized with unique cDNA molecular identifiers, the study measured how TCR beta repertoire diversity changes with age. The donors were divided into four age groups: young (average approximately 16 years), middle-aged (approximately 39), aged (approximately 62) and long-lived (82). Donors of different ages were randomly distributed across sequencing lanes to avoid experimental bias. Two additional independent replicas of 1 million unique cDNA reads from the same blood draw were analyzed for two donors (one aged 18 to 29 and one aged 80 or older). The full study reports these points: Conclusive comparison of naive and antigen-experienced compartments was prevented by the profiling of bulk unsorted PBMCs. A strong correlation was found between observed TCR beta diversity and the percentage of naive T cells measured by flow cytometry. Because the CMV infection status of the donors was unknown, age-related changes in expanded clonotypes may potentially have been confounded. As age increased, observed TCR beta diversity per million T cells dropped in a roughly linear way, and a significant reduction was already evident by age 40. Estimates of total diversity based on one million sequenced T cells were considered lower bounds and underestimates. The long-lived group showed more naive CD4+ T cells, fewer expanded clones and increased TCR diversity than the aged group, suggesting age selection.

Measured from the cysteine to the phenylalanine, the CDR3 is 10 residues long. The retained sequence is limited to the CDR3, 30 bases, with the frame set at the first base. V loses 8 bases at its end and J loses 12 bases; junction bases beyond the gene matches: 4. Donors were around 37 systemically healthy Caucasian individuals from Russia aged 6 to 90 years. About 10 milliliters of peripheral blood were collected from each donor into EDTA-treated Vacutainer tubes. PBMCs were isolated by Ficoll-Paque density-gradient centrifugation, with at least 7 million obtained per sample. Trizol reagent was used to extract total RNA from PBMCs, with at least 6 micrograms per sample. Naive CD45RAhigh/CD27high T cell percentages were measured by flow cytometry on a PBMC aliquot from every donor. The library was generated by 5' RACE. Instrument on record: Illumina HiSeq 2500. A second PCR of about 6 to 11 cycles was performed with a sample-barcoded 5' primer and a J-beta primer mix. Each TCR beta cDNA molecule received a unique molecular identifier from a template-switch 5' adaptor carrying 12 random nucleotides. At least 2.5 million CDR3-containing paired-end reads were obtained from each sample. All of the RNA was converted into first-strand cDNA using the Mint cDNA synthesis kit, with a TRBC-specific oligonucleotide serving as the primer. All cDNA was treated with uracil-DNA glycosylase and then went through a first 18-cycle PCR with the universal primers M1SS and BC2_uni_R. As for the original processing: Normalization of each sample was performed by random selection of 1 million high-quality reads, each carrying a distinct molecular identifier. Instead of being binned into consensus sequences, reads that shared molecular identifiers were thrown out. CDR3 identification, clonotype clustering and error correction used MiTCR with a Q25 quality threshold and the strictest error-elimination algorithm. Lower-bound total TCR beta diversity was estimated with a nonparametric unseen species model using Euler transformation. TCRdb reworked the public reads: Q25 trimming with fastp, MiXCR clone assembly, productive beta chains retained. Every CDR3 protein is listed once, alongside the most common genes and DNA of its rows. The V and J calls and clone size are TCRdb's, not the authors'. Counted in this sample were around 1,500,000 distinct CDR3 sequences; 28% of them appeared once. The top ten clonotypes cover roughly 8% of the sample.

The sequencing input was blood. This TCR derives from a woman under 40 in good health. This chain is built from TRBV12-3 or TRBV12-4 and TRBJ2-1; TRBD2 agrees with 7 junctional bases. The CDR3 region has the sequence CASGGEGQFF. The DNA sequence reads TGTGCCAGCGGAGGGGAGGGGCAGTTCTTC.